A selection of T cell receptor beta chains follows, all from one sample in a study of blood T cell repertoires in COVID-19. This table comes from immunoSEQ multiplex PCR, and its TCRdb copy is limited to in-frame clones, with some not included. The sample has approximately 150,000 clones, 86% seen once. Sequencing was performed on peripheral blood. These receptors all stem from a man between 65 and 85 years old with acute or convalescent COVID-19. CDR3s include the opening cysteine and the closing phenylalanine or tryptophan. D genes are given only for firm matches. The size entry is marked missing in some rows and otherwise reads once, few, many or a size class.

CDR3nt	CDR3aa	v_gene	d_gene	len	abundance	j_gene
TGTGCCAGCAGCGATCGCGGCGGTGGCAGGGGGGAAAAACTGTTTTTT	CASSDRGGGRGEKLFF	TRBV9	TRBD1	16	few	TRBJ1-4
TGTGCCAGCAGCCAAGCGGCGCGGGAGAGTGAGCAGTTCTTC	CASSQAARESEQFF	TRBV3-1/TRBV3-2	TRBD2	14	.	TRBJ2-1
TGCAGCGTTTCTCCGGGAGAAGGCGAGCAGTACTTC	CSVSPGEGEQYF	TRBV29-1	.	12	.	TRBJ2-7
TGTGCCAGCCGGACAGGGGGAACAGATACGCAGTATTTT	CASRTGGTDTQYF	TRBV19	TRBD1	13	.	TRBJ2-3
TGTGCCAGCAGTGACCAGCCTGGAGCAATGTGGAATGAGCAGTTCTTC	CASSDQPGAMWNEQFF	TRBV6-4	.	16	.	TRBJ2-1
TGTGCCAGCAGCCCATCCGGACAGGGTCATCAGCCCCAGCATTTT	CASSPSGQGHQPQHF	TRBV27	TRBD1	15	many	TRBJ1-5
TGTGCCAGCAGTGTGGGTAAGGAGTACGAGCAGTACTTC	CASSVGKEYEQYF	TRBV2	.	13	once	TRBJ2-7
TGTGCCAGCCGAGGGGGGGGTGAGGGAAAAAACATTCAGTACTTC	CASRGGGEGKNIQYF	TRBV2	.	15	.	TRBJ2-4
TGTGCCAGCAGCTTAAGTCTAGCGGGTCGCAATGAGCAGTTCTTC	CASSLSLAGRNEQFF	TRBV7-2	TRBD2	15	.	TRBJ2-1
TGTGCCAGCAGCCCCGGGCCCCAGGGGGGCAATCAGCCCCAGCATTTT	CASSPGPQGGNQPQHF	TRBV9	TRBD1	16	.	TRBJ1-5
TGTGCCAGCAGTCCCCCGAGCCCCTACGAGCAGTACTTC	CASSPPSPYEQYF	TRBV28	.	13	.	TRBJ2-7
TGTGCCAGCAGCGTAGGGCTAGCGGGAGGCACAGATACGCAGTATTTT	CASSVGLAGGTDTQYF	TRBV9	TRBD2	16	.	TRBJ2-3
TGTGCCACCAGCGGCCTTCTAGCGGGAGGCTCCTACAATGAGCAGTTCTTC	CATSGLLAGGSYNEQFF	TRBV15	TRBD2	17	.	TRBJ2-1